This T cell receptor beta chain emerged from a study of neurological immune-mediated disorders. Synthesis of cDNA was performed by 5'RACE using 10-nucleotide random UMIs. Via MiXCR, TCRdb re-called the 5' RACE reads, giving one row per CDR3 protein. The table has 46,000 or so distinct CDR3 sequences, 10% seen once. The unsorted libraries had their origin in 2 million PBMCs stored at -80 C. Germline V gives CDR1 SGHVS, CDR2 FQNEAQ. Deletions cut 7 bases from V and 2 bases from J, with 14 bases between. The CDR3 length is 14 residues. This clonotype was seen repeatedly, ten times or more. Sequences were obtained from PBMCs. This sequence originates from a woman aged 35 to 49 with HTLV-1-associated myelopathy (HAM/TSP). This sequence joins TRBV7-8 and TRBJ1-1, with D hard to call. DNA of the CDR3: TGTGCCAGCACCCTAAGGGAGTTCAACACTGAAGCTTTCTTT. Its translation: CASTLREFNTEAFF.